The 18 T cell receptor beta chains listed next were all sequenced from one sample in a study of blood T cell repertoires in COVID-19. Sequenced by immunoSEQ multiplex PCR; TCRdb stores in-frame clones only, minus some. The sample contains approximately 170,000 clones, roughly nine tenths of which appear only once. Sequencing was performed on peripheral blood. Every receptor here comes from a woman of 80 years or more in a cohort sampled during active or convalescent COVID-19.

This clone appeared once. V and J are TRBV15 and TRBJ2-1, with TRBD1 identical over 8 bases. Per the germline V gene, CDR1 is LNHNV and CDR2 is YYDKDF (reference sequence). V lost 0 bases to trimming and J lost 11 bases; unmatched junction nucleotides: 9. The CDR3 totals 15 residues. The CDR3 DNA reads as TGTGCCACCAGCAGAGATGCCCCCGACAGGGGTAAGCAGTTCTTC. Amino acid sequence: CATSRDAPDRGKQFF.

V gene TRBV30 combines with J gene TRBJ1-1; D call uncertain. V was trimmed by 4 bases and J by 0 bases, leaving 9 bases between them. CDR1 and CDR2 from the germline V gene are GTSNPN and SVGIG (reference sequence). CDR3 length equals 13 residues. The CDR3 coding sequence is TGTGCCTGGACCAAGAACATGAACACTGAAGCTTTCTTT. This codes for CAWTKNMNTEAFF.

The J gene is TRBJ2-5, the V gene TRBV9, with D possibly matching TRBD2 (5 bases). Trimming took off 6 bases at V and 1 base at J, with 10 bases between the two ends. CDR1 and CDR2 (germline): SGDLS, YYNGEE. The CDR3 covers 13 residues. This CDR3 is CASNREPQETQYF. The CDR3 DNA reads as TGTGCCAGCAACCGGGAACCCCAAGAGACCCAGTACTTC.

The J gene is TRBJ1-4, the V gene TRBV27; possible D gene TRBD1, 5 bases. Germline CDR1 and CDR2: MNHEY and SMNVEV (reference sequence). This CDR3 comprises 13 residues. V shed 5 bases and J shed 12 bases, with 16 bases lying between them. CDR3 sequence reads: CASSPRQPVELFF. CDR3 nucleotides: TGTGCCAGCAGTCCCCGACAGCCAGTAGAACTGTTTTTT. The full variable domain, its missing parts supplied by reference TRBV27 and TRBJ1-4, is EAQVTQNPRYLITVTGKKLTVTCSQNMNHEYMSWYRQDPGLGLRQIYYSMNVEVTDKGDVPEGYKVSRKEKRNFPLILESPSPNQTSLYFCASSPRQPVELFFGSGTQLSVL.

The V gene is TRBV10-1, the J gene TRBJ2-4; D is unclear. The CDR3 covers 13 residues. Trimming shortened V by 4 bases and J by 5 bases, and 9 bases separated the two germline ends. CDR1 WNHNN and CDR2 SYGVQD come from the germline V gene (reference sequence). The CDR3 loop is CASSAPTENIQYF. The CDR3 nucleotides read TGCGCCAGCAGTGCCCCAACGGAAAACATTCAGTACTTC.

CDR3 sequence (DNA): TGCGCCAGCAGCGTTGGGGGACTAGCGGAGACCCAGTACTTC. Translated: CASSVGGLAETQYF. The chain is built from TRBV5-1 and TRBJ2-5, with 10 nucleotides matching TRBD2. Germline trimming cut 4 bases from V and 5 bases from J; bases unmatched to any gene: 5. The CDR3 covers 14 residues. CDR1 is SGHRS, CDR2 YFSETQ, per germline.

The chain couples TRBV11-3 to TRBJ2-3, with no clear D. The CDR3 consists of 17 residues. From germline, CDR1 is SGHNT and CDR2 YENEEA. V was clipped by 4 bases and J by 1 base, with 18 bases between them. The CDR3 sequence is CASSSTLAKIRTDTQYF. CDR3 nucleotide sequence: TGTGCCAGCAGCTCAACGCTCGCTAAAATACGCACAGATACGCAGTATTTT. The variable domain in full, completed from reference TRBV11-3 and TRBJ2-3, reads EAGVVQSPRYKIIEKKQPVAFWCNPISGHNTLYWYLQNLGQGPELLIRYENEEAVDDSQLPKDRFSAERLKGVDSTLKIQPAELGDSAVYLCASSSTLAKIRTDTQYFGPGTRLTVL.

The V call is TRBV5-1, the J call TRBJ1-4; 10 nucleotides agree with TRBD1. Germline CDR1 and CDR2: SGHRS and YFSETQ. The CDR3 extends over 15 amino acids. Trimming took 0 bases from V and 5 from J; bases not matched to a gene: 1. Written as DNA, the CDR3 is TGCGCCAGCAGCTTGGGGGACAGGGGAAATGAAAAACTGTTTTTT. This sequence encodes CASSLGDRGNEKLFF.

The chain uses TRBV18 and TRBJ2-7, with no clear D. The V and J ends lost 1 base and 7 bases respectively, with 14 bases between them. The length of the CDR3 is 14 residues. From germline, CDR1 is KGHSH and CDR2 LQKENI. CDR3 sequence reads: CASSPRAVAGEQYV. The CDR3 nucleotides read TGTGCCAGCTCACCACGGGCCGTCGCTGGGGAGCAGTACGTC.

The chain links TRBV7-2 to TRBJ2-7; TRBD1 might be the D (6 bases). Germline V CDR1 and CDR2: SGHTA, FQGNSA. The CDR3 is made up of 14 amino acids. Trimming cost V 1 base and J 1 base, with 8 bases left between them. CDR3: CASSLGQVSYEQYF. The CDR3 DNA follows: TGTGCCAGCAGCTTAGGACAGGTATCCTACGAGCAGTACTTC.

This sequence joins TRBV28 and TRBJ2-3; TRBD2 agrees at 7 bases. Losses at the gene ends were 5 bases for V and 1 base for J; bases not matched to a gene: 12. In germline, CDR1 is MDHEN, CDR2 SYDVKM. This CDR3 spans 17 amino acids. The CDR3 loop reads CASSVLRDYFRTDTQYF. Written as DNA, the CDR3 is TGTGCCAGCAGTGTACTCCGGGACTACTTCCGCACAGATACGCAGTATTTT. The whole variable domain, filled in from reference TRBV28 and TRBJ2-3, reads DVKVTQSSRYLVKRTGEKVFLECVQDMDHENMFWYRQDPGLGLRLIYFSYDVKMKEKGDIPEGYSVSREKKERFSLILESASTNQTSMYLCASSVLRDYFRTDTQYFGPGTRLTVL.

This chain connects TRBV5-8 to TRBJ1-5, with 8 bases fitting TRBD1. There are 16 residues in the CDR3. With 6 bases clipped from V and 1 base from J, the junction kept 9 bases outside the gene matches. Germline V gene lookup returns CDR1 SGHTS and CDR2 YDEGEE. The CDR3 loop reads CASTKGTGRSNQPQHF. The CDR3 DNA reads as TGTGCCAGCACCAAAGGGACAGGAAGGAGCAATCAGCCCCAGCATTTT.

V gene TRBV5-6 combines with J gene TRBJ1-5; TRBD1 matches at 8 bases. The CDR3 loop spans 15 amino acids. CDR1 is SGHDT and CDR2 is YYEEEE in the germline V gene. Trimming at V came to 4 bases and at J to 7 bases, leaving 10 bases not matched to a gene. Here the CDR3 reads CASSLGGTGYQPQHF. The CDR3 coding sequence is TGTGCCAGCAGCCTGGGAGGGACAGGTTACCAGCCCCAGCATTTT. Combining the CDR3 with reference TRBV5-6 and TRBJ1-5 gives the whole variable domain DAGVTQSPTHLIKTRGQQVTLRCSPKSGHDTVSWYQQALGQGPQFIFQYYEEEERQRGNFPDRFSGHQFPNYSSELNVNALLLGDSALYLCASSLGGTGYQPQHFGDGTRLSIL.

The chain couples TRBV19 to TRBJ2-1; D remains ambiguous. Trimming stripped 3 bases from V and 10 bases from J, with 13 bases between. The V gene's germline CDR1 is LNHDA and CDR2 SQIVND (reference sequence). CDR3 length: 13 residues. Written as DNA, the CDR3 is TGTGCCAGTAGTATTGGCCAGTCCAGAGAGCAGTTCTTC. Amino acid sequence: CASSIGQSREQFF.

This clone occurred once. The chain has TRBV5-1 and TRBJ2-7, with 7 bases lining up with TRBD1. Germline assignment: CDR1 SGHRS and CDR2 YFSETQ. This CDR3 region has 14 residues. V lost 4 bases to trimming and J lost 1 base; unmatched junction nucleotides: 5. The CDR3 nucleotides read TGCGCCAGCAGCCGGGGACAGCTGTCCTACGAGCAGTACTTC. Translating gives CASSRGQLSYEQYF.

The chain joins TRBV7-2 to TRBJ1-2, with D perhaps TRBD1 (5 bases). V was pared by 5 bases and J by 2 bases, with 15 bases between. The CDR3 spans 15 residues. CDR1 and CDR2 from the germline V gene are SGHTA and FQGNSA. CDR3 nucleotides: TGTGCCAGCAGCGGGGGGGGACTGCAGAACTATGGCTACACCTTC. It translates to CASSGGGLQNYGYTF.

This clone was counted between two and nine times. This chain uses TRBV7-9 with TRBJ1-3; the D gene is possibly TRBD1 (5 bases). V was trimmed by 3 bases and J by 4 bases, leaving 13 bases between them. CDR1 is SEHNR and CDR2 is FQNEAQ in the germline V gene (reference sequence). This CDR3 spans 15 amino acids. For the CDR3, the DNA is TGTGCCAGCAGCTTTCCTGGCAGGACAGGAAACACCATATATTTT. Translating it yields CASSFPGRTGNTIYF.

CDR3 nucleotide sequence: TGTGCCAGCTCACTGGGACAACGTCTGCAGTACGTC. This sequence encodes CASSLGQRLQYV. This chain connects TRBV18 to TRBJ2-7; D perhaps matches TRBD1 (6 bases). The CDR3 is made up of 12 amino acids. Germline V lookup: CDR1 KGHSH, CDR2 LQKENI. Trimming pared 4 bases from V and 9 bases from J, leaving 13 bases between.